Each of the 28 T cell receptor beta chains below was sequenced from the same sample in a study of T cells in Graves' hyperthyroidism and ophthalmopathy. TCR beta CDR3 regions were amplified from RNA. First-round RT-PCR targeting the TCR CDR3 was performed with the HTBI primer set. TCRdb redid the calling of the multiplex PCR reads with MiXCR, one entry per CDR3 protein. This repertoire shows 25,000 to 30,000 distinct CDR3 sequences, approximately 45% found once; its top ten account for about 9.4%. The sequenced sample consisted of blood. The receptors here all came from a woman between 25 and 40 years old with Graves' hyperthyroidism.

This chain joins TRBV7-3 and TRBJ2-1; D unresolved. Trimming shortened V by 1 base and J by 3 bases, and 7 bases separated the two germline ends. The CDR3 is made up of 14 amino acids. Germline V gene sequence: CDR1 SGHTA, CDR2 FQGTGA. CDR3 coding DNA: TGTGCCAGCAGCTTAAATTCTCTCTACAATGAGCAGTTCTTC. Amino acids: CASSLNSLYNEQFF.

This clonotype has a count of ten or more. Written as DNA, the CDR3 is TGTGCCAGCAGCTCCCGACGGAACACTGAAGCTTTCTTT. As protein: CASSSRRNTEAFF. The chain uses TRBV5-8 and TRBJ1-1; the D is unclear. This CDR3 is 13 amino acids long. From germline, CDR1 is SGHTS and CDR2 YDEGEE. Trimming removed 3 bases from V and 1 base from J, with 7 bases in between.

The V call is TRBV6-5, the J call TRBJ2-1; D might be TRBD2 (5 bases). Germline V gene sequence: CDR1 MNHEY, CDR2 SVGAGI. This CDR3 is 14 amino acids long. The ends were cut back, 2 bases at V and 5 bases at J, with 10 bases in the middle. CDR3 nucleotide sequence: TGTGCCAGCAGTTACAGCGGAGATAACAATGAGCAGTTCTTC. Translated, it gives CASSYSGDNNEQFF.

The J gene is TRBJ1-5, the V gene TRBV7-8; D uncertain. The CDR3 contains 15 residues. Trimming shortened V by 5 bases and J by 7 bases, and 18 bases separated the two germline ends. Germline loops: CDR1 SGHVS, CDR2 FQNEAQ. The CDR3 coding sequence is TGTGCCAGCAGCACAAAACGGGCCGGCCTACAGCCCCAGCATTTT. Translated: CASSTKRAGLQPQHF.

This clonotype was counted at least ten times. The chain is built from TRBV6-5 and TRBJ1-2, with D unresolved. Germline lookup yields CDR1 MNHEY and CDR2 SVGAGI. The CDR3 is 10 residues long. With 10 bases removed from V and 3 bases from J, the gap between germline ends came to 6 bases. Here the CDR3 reads CATGDYGYTF. The CDR3 nucleotides read TGTGCCACCGGGGACTATGGCTACACCTTC.

This chain links TRBV20-1 with TRBJ1-6; possibly TRBD1 for D (6 bases). The germline V gene encodes CDR1 DFQATT and CDR2 SNEGSKA (reference sequence). Trimming took 0 bases from V and 9 from J, leaving 12 bases between them. The CDR3 length is 14 residues. For the CDR3, the DNA is TGCAGTGCTAGAGATCCGGGGGGCGGTTCACCCCTCCACTTT. It yields the protein CSARDPGGGSPLHF.

The chain employs TRBV9 and TRBJ2-3; maybe TRBD2 (6 bases). Between the trimmed V and J ends, which lost 0 bases and 3 bases, there was a span of 8 bases. Per germline, CDR1 SGDLS and CDR2 YYNGEE. This CDR3 is built from 14 residues. CDR3 sequence: CASSVGGKTDTQYF. CDR3 nucleotides: TGTGCCAGCAGCGTAGGCGGGAAGACAGATACGCAGTATTTT.

This clonotype occurred many times. The gene calls are TRBV7-3 and TRBJ2-1; 10 bases match TRBD2. The CDR3 totals 15 residues. Germline-derived CDR1 and CDR2 are SGHTA and FQGTGA. J gave up 4 bases and V 2 bases, and 2 bases lay outside the gene matches. The CDR3 DNA sequence: TGTGCCAGCAGCTTATCTAGCGGGGGTTACAATGAGCAGTTCTTC. Its translation: CASSLSSGGYNEQFF. The whole variable domain, remainder taken from reference TRBV7-3 and TRBJ2-1, is GAGVSQTPSNKVTEKGKYVELRCDPISGHTALYWYRQSLGQGPEFLIYFQGTGAADDSGLPNDRFFAVRPEGSVSTLKIQRTERGDSAVYLCASSLSSGGYNEQFFGPGTRLTVL.

The rearrangement joins TRBV20-1 to TRBJ2-5; the D gene is possibly TRBD1 (5 bases). The CDR3 has 13 amino acids. The V and J ends lost 2 bases and 2 bases respectively, with 9 bases between them. Looked up from germline, CDR1 is DFQATT and CDR2 is SNEGSKA (reference sequence). The chain's CDR3 is CSARQGIQETQYF. For the CDR3, the DNA is TGCAGTGCTAGACAGGGAATTCAAGAGACCCAGTACTTC.

This clonotype appeared many times. The chain joins TRBV9 to TRBJ2-1; 10 bases agree with TRBD2. With V trimmed by 0 bases and J by 9 bases, 6 bases remained unmatched. The CDR3 is 15 amino acids. Germline V gene sequence: CDR1 SGDLS, CDR2 YYNGEE. CDR3 sequence reads: CASSVGAGGSSEQFF. Here the CDR3 DNA reads TGTGCCAGCAGCGTAGGAGCGGGAGGGAGTAGTGAGCAGTTCTTC.

This clonotype was recorded many times. V and J are TRBV13 and TRBJ1-1, with D possibly matching TRBD1 (6 bases). This CDR3 contains 14 residues. Trimming removed 5 bases at V and 6 bases at J, with 16 bases between. The germline V gene has CDR1 PRHDT and CDR2 FYEKMQ (reference sequence). The CDR3 is CASSLRGARSEAFF. The CDR3 DNA reads TGTGCCAGCAGCCTCAGGGGAGCCCGTTCTGAAGCTTTCTTT.

This clonotype has at least ten counts. The chain carries TRBV11-2 and TRBJ2-5; no clear D. The CDR3 runs to 13 residues. The V and J ends lost 1 base and 5 bases respectively, with 8 bases between them. CDR1 is SGHAT and CDR2 is FQNNGV in the germline V gene. The CDR3 region has the DNA TGTGCCAGCAGCTTAGCGGGCTCGGAGACCCAGTACTTC. Residues: CASSLAGSETQYF.

This clonotype showed up many times. The chain has TRBV6-5 and TRBJ2-5; weak D call: TRBD2 (6 bases). Between the trimmed V and J ends, which lost 6 bases and 2 bases, there was a span of 16 bases. This CDR3 spans 15 amino acids. Germline-derived CDR1 and CDR2 are MNHEY and SVGAGI. The CDR3 here is CASSPVTGGQETQYF. The CDR3 DNA is TGTGCCAGCAGCCCCGTTACAGGAGGGCAAGAGACCCAGTACTTC.

Only one count was recorded for this clonotype. V usage is TRBV5-5 and J usage is TRBJ2-1; 11 nucleotides match TRBD2. J was trimmed by 7 bases and V by 4 bases; bases with no gene match: 10. The CDR3 length is 16 residues. Germline assignment: CDR1 SGHKS and CDR2 YYEKEE (reference sequence). The CDR3 sequence is CASSLNSGGEGNEQFF. The CDR3 region has the DNA TGTGCCAGCAGCCTCAATAGCGGGGGGGAGGGGAATGAGCAGTTCTTC.

This clonotype is a singleton in its sample. The chain is built from TRBV10-3 and TRBJ1-1; the D is unclear. This CDR3 is built from 13 residues. V shed 6 bases and J shed 1 base, with 9 bases lying between them. Looked up from germline, CDR1 is ENHRY and CDR2 is SYGVKD. As DNA, the CDR3 is TGTGCCATCAGGACTACGGGGAACACTGAAGCTTTCTTT. This translates into CAIRTTGNTEAFF.

Ten or more counts support this clonotype. The genes are TRBV6-6 and TRBJ1-1; TRBD1 agrees at 8 bases. J was trimmed by 5 bases and V by 8 bases; bases with no gene match: 7. Germline CDR1 MNHNY, CDR2 SVGAGI (reference sequence). There are 13 residues in the CDR3. CDR3 in DNA: TGTGCCAGCTTATCAGGGGGCATGACTGAAGCTTTCTTT. It is translated as CASLSGGMTEAFF.

This clonotype was counted ten times or more. The CDR3 spells CASSQGGAYGYTF. The CDR3 DNA follows: TGCGCCAGCAGCCAGGGCGGGGCCTATGGCTACACCTTC. The rearrangement links TRBV4-1 to TRBJ1-2; D might be TRBD1 (5 bases). CDR3 length equals 13 residues. The V end was cut by 3 bases, the J end by 4 bases, with 9 bases between. The germline CDR1 and CDR2 sequences are MGHRA and YSYEKL.

The J gene is TRBJ2-1, the V gene TRBV20-1; no clear D gene. V lost 3 bases to trimming and J lost 6 bases, with 15 bases between them. The CDR3 is 14 amino acids. The germline gives CDR1 DFQATT, CDR2 SNEGSKA (reference sequence). CDR3 DNA sequence: TGCAGTGCTAGGCTGGCAGGATATAGCAATGAGCAGTTCTTC. Its protein is CSARLAGYSNEQFF.

The chain couples TRBV20-1 to TRBJ1-4; possibly TRBD1 for D (5 bases). Germline loops: CDR1 DFQATT, CDR2 SNEGSKA (reference sequence). This CDR3 is built from 15 residues. V lost 6 bases and J lost 3, with 17 bases in between. CDR3 amino acids: CSAKDSLRSNEKLFF. The CDR3 DNA follows: TGCAGTGCCAAAGACAGCCTACGATCTAATGAAAAACTGTTTTTT.

Within the sample, this clonotype is medium-sized. The genes are TRBV2 and TRBJ1-2; no definite D call. The CDR3 covers 13 residues. Deletions cut 6 bases from V and 2 bases from J, with 10 bases between. Germline CDR1 reads SNHLY; CDR2 reads FYNNEI. The CDR3 spells CASRVSGNYGYTF. The CDR3 DNA sequence: TGTGCCAGCAGGGTCTCGGGAAACTATGGCTACACCTTC.

In its sample, this clonotype was seen many times. The V gene is TRBV30, the J gene TRBJ2-1; D remains unclear. Deletions cut 0 bases from V and 3 bases from J, with 6 bases between. Germline V gene data show CDR1 as GTSNPN and CDR2 as SVGIG (reference sequence). This CDR3 is built from 13 residues. The CDR3 loop is CAWSVSDYNEQFF. Here the CDR3 DNA reads TGTGCCTGGAGTGTGTCCGACTACAATGAGCAGTTCTTC.

This clonotype occurred many times. The chain recombines TRBV3-1 with TRBJ2-7; 14 nucleotides agree with TRBD2. The CDR3 sequence is 17 residues long. Germline V gives CDR1 LGHDT, CDR2 YNNKEL (reference sequence). After removal of 3 bases from V and 4 bases from J, the junction contained 8 bases not matched to a gene. The CDR3 region has the DNA TGTGCCAGCAGCCACGGACTAGCGGGAGGATCTGGGTACGAGCAGTACTTC. As protein: CASSHGLAGGSGYEQYF.

The J gene is TRBJ1-1, the V gene TRBV5-4, with TRBD1 matching over 8 bases. Germline CDR1 and CDR2: SGHNT and YYREEE (reference sequence). This CDR3 comprises 16 residues. The trim removed 0 bases at V and 0 bases at J, leaving 4 bases unmatched. CDR3 sequence reads: CASSLAGGGMNTEAFF. CDR3 coding DNA: TGTGCCAGCAGCTTGGCAGGGGGCGGGATGAACACTGAAGCTTTCTTT.

This rearrangement joins TRBV7-2 to TRBJ1-1; D call uncertain. V dropped 5 bases and J dropped 4 bases, with 11 bases sitting between them. The CDR3 is made up of 13 amino acids. Per the germline V gene, CDR1 is SGHTA and CDR2 is FQGNSA. The CDR3 here is CASSTGRVTEAFF. The CDR3 region has the DNA TGTGCCAGCAGCACCGGCAGAGTCACTGAAGCTTTCTTT. Full variable domain (missing parts from reference TRBV7-2 and TRBJ1-1): GAGVSQSPSNKVTEKGKDVELRCDPISGHTALYWYRQSLGQGLEFLIYFQGNSAPDKSGLPSDRFSAERTGGSVSTLTIQRTQQEDSAVYLCASSTGRVTEAFFGQGTRLTVV.

This clonotype was observed many times. This chain joins TRBV11-1 and TRBJ2-7; D may be TRBD1 (6 bases). The CDR3 has 13 residues. V shed 4 bases and J shed 4 bases, with 11 bases lying between them. Germline values: CDR1 SGHAT, CDR2 FQDESV (reference sequence). The CDR3 DNA sequence: TGTGCCAGCAGCTCAACCAGGGGTTACGAGCAGTACTTC. Its protein is CASSSTRGYEQYF.

The V call is TRBV20-1, the J call TRBJ2-1; TRBD2 is a possible D gene (6 bases). Trimming left V 4 bases short and J 8 bases short, with 12 bases between. The CDR3 is made up of 12 amino acids. In germline, CDR1 is DFQATT, CDR2 SNEGSKA (reference sequence). The chain's CDR3 is CSATLATDEQFF. For the CDR3, the DNA is TGCAGTGCTACCCTAGCGACCGATGAGCAGTTCTTC.

By share, this clonotype counts as medium-sized. This chain connects TRBV29-1 to TRBJ2-7, with D perhaps matching TRBD1 (6 bases). Trimming removed 7 bases at V and 3 bases at J, with 16 bases between. CDR3 size: 13 residues. Germline V gives CDR1 SQVTM, CDR2 ANQGSEA. CDR3 coding DNA: TGCAGCGCAACACAGGGTGGGGGCTACGAGCAGTACTTC. Amino acid sequence: CSATQGGGYEQYF.

This clonotype was found many times. DNA for the CDR3: TGTGCCAGCAGGCAGGACCTTAGCGGTACCTACGAGCAGTACTTC. Translating it yields CASRQDLSGTYEQYF. V usage is TRBV28 and J usage is TRBJ2-7; D is perhaps TRBD2 (6 bases). With 6 bases removed from V and 2 bases from J, the gap between germline ends came to 17 bases. In germline, CDR1 is MDHEN, CDR2 SYDVKM. The CDR3 has 15 amino acids.